This T cell receptor (beta chain) was recorded in a study of cytomegalovirus exposure and HLA in healthy donors. Study-wide context: In a previous analysis, some 120 million unique TCR beta sequences were found from some 180 million T cells. Tens of millions of unique TCRs from HLA-typed donors were held in an early release of data. Study observations and caveats: Accurate prediction of HLA-A and HLA-B alleles (for most subjects) was reportedly achieved from TCR beta sequences. A classifier reportedly called cytomegalovirus status with high sensitivity and specificity.

Of note for this clone: The antigen is not known.

The PCR made use of 60 Vbeta and 13 Jbeta primers. Profiled with immunoSEQ multiplex PCR; TCRdb holds only in-frame clones, not every one. The table records approximately 150,000 clones, roughly 87% of them present only once. The material sequenced was PBMCs. This sequence originates from a man aged 50-60 years in good health and CMV-seropositive.

This chain's CDR3 is CASSLTGGYEQYF. CDR3 DNA sequence: TGCGCCAGCAGCCTTACAGGGGGCTACGAGCAGTACTTC. The rearrangement joins TRBV5-1 to TRBJ2-5, with 8 bases lining up with TRBD1. The end of the DNA fits TRBJ2-7 better, so the J call may be wrong. CDR1 is SGHRS and CDR2 is YFSETQ in the germline V gene. The CDR3 loop spans 13 amino acids.